This entry lists 14 T cell receptor beta chains sequenced from one sample in a study of T cells in Graves' hyperthyroidism and ophthalmopathy (dated by TCRdb to between 2019 and 2020). Preparation of the library involved multiplex PCR. Sequencing instrument: Illumina HiSeq 2000. TCR beta CDR3 regions were amplified from RNA transcripts. For the first round of RT-PCR on the TCR CDR3, the HTBI primer set was used together with the Qiagen OneStep RT-PCR kit. The public reads were run again by TCRdb, first through fastp at Q25 and then through MiXCR, and only productive beta chains were kept. For every CDR3 protein sequence, its rows merge into one entry that carries the most common genes and DNA. This sample comprises 470,000 or so distinct CDR3 sequences, more than 20% of them detected only once. The ten top clones hold less than 30% of the sample. The specimen sequenced was blood. These receptor sequences come from a man between 18 and 29 years old with Graves' hyperthyroidism.

This clonotype turned up a few times. This chain connects TRBV5-8 to TRBJ1-2, with a weak D call TRBD1 (6 bases). V shed 1 base and J shed 1 base, with 8 bases lying between them. The CDR3 sequence is 14 residues long. Germline-derived CDR1 and CDR2 are SGHTS and YDEGEE. DNA of the CDR3: TGTGCCAGCAGCTTGTACAGGGTTAACTATGGCTACACCTTC. It is translated as CASSLYRVNYGYTF.

This clonotype was seen ten or more times. The junction differs from germline at one of its ends, possibly a read error. V and J are TRBV7-6 and TRBJ1-1; unclear D gene. In germline, CDR1 is SGHVS, CDR2 FNYEAQ. The CDR3 sequence is 13 residues long. CDR3 region: CASSLEQNTEAFF. The CDR3 region has the DNA TGCGCCAGCAGCTTGGAACAGAACACTGAAGCTTTCTTT. Full variable domain (rest looked up from reference TRBV7-6 and TRBJ1-1): GAGVSQSPRYKVTKRGQDVALRCDPISGHVSLYWYRQALGQGPEFLTYFNYEAQQDKSGLPNDRFSAERPEGSISTLTIQRTEQRDSAMYRCASSLEQNTEAFFGQGTRLTVV.

The chain employs TRBV12-5 and TRBJ1-1; no clear D gene. V was clipped by 7 bases and J by 1 base, with 22 bases between them. Germline V gene sequence: CDR1 LGHNT, CDR2 FRNRAP. This CDR3 comprises 17 residues. In nucleotides, the CDR3 is TGTGCTAGTGATATTAGCGGGTTTGGGGTGAGGAACACTGAAGCTTTCTTT. This codes for CASDISGFGVRNTEAFF.

This clonotype was seen ten or more times. The chain links TRBV29-1 to TRBJ1-5; D is undetermined. CDR1 is SQVTM, CDR2 ANQGSEA, per germline. V gave up 7 bases and J gave up 6 bases, with 13 bases separating them. This CDR3 has 12 residues. CDR3 nucleotides: TGCAGCGCCCAGACGGGGATTCAGCCCCAGCATTTT. This encodes CSAQTGIQPQHF.

This clonotype was observed at least ten times. CDR3 DNA sequence: TGTGCCAGCAGTTTGCGCCCCCCGAGTGTGAGGGGACAGGCTGGCGAGCAGTACTTC. Protein: CASSLRPPSVRGQAGEQYF. The chain uses TRBV28 and TRBJ2-7; TRBD1 aligns across 8 bases. Germline values: CDR1 MDHEN, CDR2 SYDVKM. The CDR3 has 19 amino acids. Trimming removed 3 bases from V and 6 bases from J; junction bases left unmatched: 22.

CDR3 amino acids: CASSYLTGGHEQYF. In nucleotides, the CDR3 is TGTGCCAGCAGTTACTTGACAGGGGGCCACGAGCAGTACTTC. This chain joins TRBV2 and TRBJ2-7; TRBD1 agrees at 10 bases. Germline V gives CDR1 SNHLY, CDR2 FYNNEI. V lost 5 bases, J lost 5 bases, and 6 bases stayed unmatched. The CDR3 extends over 14 amino acids.

The chain uses TRBV6-1 and TRBJ2-6; D gene ambiguous. Trimming stripped 5 bases from V and 0 bases from J, with 5 bases between. This CDR3 spans 14 amino acids. Germline V gives CDR1 MNHNS, CDR2 SASEGT. The CDR3 nucleotides read TGTGCCAGCAGTCAGCGCTCTGGGGCCAACGTCCTGACTTTC. This gives the protein CASSQRSGANVLTF.

The CDR3 loop reads CAWETGRVEAFF. CDR3 nucleotides: TGTGCCTGGGAAACAGGGAGGGTTGAAGCTTTCTTT. The chain carries TRBV30 and TRBJ1-1; tentative D call: TRBD1 (6 bases). CDR1 and CDR2 (germline): GTSNPN, SVGIG (reference sequence). The V end was cut by 5 bases, the J end by 7 bases, with 14 bases between. The CDR3 runs to 12 residues.

This clonotype showed up just a few times. V and J are TRBV13 and TRBJ2-7; either TRBD1 or TRBD2 may supply D (5 bases each). CDR1 and CDR2 from the germline V gene are PRHDT and FYEKMQ (reference sequence). The ends were cut back, 6 bases at V and 6 bases at J, with 15 bases in the middle. This CDR3 comprises 13 residues. The CDR3 loop is CASRSSPGREQYF. The CDR3 DNA sequence: TGTGCCAGCAGATCATCCCCGGGGCGCGAGCAGTACTTC.

As regards this clonotype: It may be a read error: a sequence one base away is much more abundant. V is TRBV12-3 or TRBV12-4 and J is TRBJ1-1; D is uncertain. There are 13 residues in the CDR3. CDR3 protein: CASTAGSRTEACF. CDR3 DNA sequence: TGTGCCAGCACGGCGGGCTCACGGACTGAAGCTTGCTTT.

Note on this clonotype: A much larger clonotype is one base distant, so this may be a read error. This chain uses TRBV28 with TRBJ1-5; D ambiguous. The CDR3 spans 14 residues. CDR1 and CDR2 (germline): MDHEN, SYDVKM. The CDR3 loop reads CASSYRLLNQPQQF. In DNA form, the CDR3 reads TGTGCCAGCAGTTATAGGCTCCTCAATCAGCCCCAGCAGTTT.

V and J are TRBV27 and TRBJ2-2; 7 bases are a match to TRBD1. The junction had 10 bases not matched to a gene; V was cut back by 8 bases and J by 1 base. Germline V lookup: CDR1 MNHEY, CDR2 SMNVEV (reference sequence). This CDR3 is 16 amino acids long. CDR3 nucleotides: TGTGCCAGCCTCTCCTGGACAGGAAAGAACACCGGGGAGCTGTTTTTT. This sequence encodes CASLSWTGKNTGELFF.

There are a few counts of this clonotype. The rearrangement joins TRBV11-2 to TRBJ1-5; perhaps TRBD1 as D (5 bases). CDR3 length: 17 residues. Deletions cut 5 bases from V and 7 bases from J, with 24 bases between. Germline values: CDR1 SGHAT, CDR2 FQNNGV. The CDR3 loop reads CASSQQIVGQGGQPQHF. The DNA for the CDR3 is TGTGCCAGCAGCCAACAGATTGTTGGGCAGGGAGGACAGCCCCAGCATTTT.

Only a few counts were recorded for this clonotype. CDR3 loop: CASSRLGHDYGYTF. CDR3 coding DNA: TGTGCCAGCTCACGTCTGGGGCACGACTATGGCTACACCTTC. The gene calls are TRBV18 and TRBJ1-2, with D possibly being TRBD1 (5 bases). The CDR3 contains 14 residues. Between the trimmed V and J ends, which lost 4 bases and 3 bases, there was a span of 12 bases. Germline V gene data show CDR1 as KGHSH and CDR2 as LQKENI.